The 8 T cell receptor beta chains reported below all come from one sample, sequenced in a study of metastatic and nonmetastatic thyroid tumors. From the PCR reads, TCRdb re-called clones with MiXCR. The table has approximately 12,000 clones, about 21% seen once. Until they underwent thyroid surgery, no patient had received any treatment. Material: adjacent normal tissue. These receptors originate from a female donor with papillary thyroid cancer or a benign thyroid nodule (not recorded which). Some clones in this sample may be carry-over from other donors' samples.

In this sample, this clone turned up a few times. The conserved phenylalanine or tryptophan is not found at the CDR3 terminus, so this likely reflects a read error. The chain employs TRBV4-3 and TRBJ2-3; 9 positions agree with TRBD2. Germline assignment: CDR1 LGHNA and CDR2 YSLEER. This CDR3 region has 17 residues. Trimming at V came to 0 bases and at J to 2 bases, leaving 6 bases not matched to a gene. DNA of the CDR3: TGCGCCAGCAGCCAAGATATCCTAGCGGGGACCACAGATACGCAGTATTCT. Translating it yields CASSQDILAGTTDTQYS.

This clone was counted between two and nine times. CDR3 in DNA: TGTGCCAGCAGTTACAGTACAGGAACGAGCTCCTACGAGCAGTACTTC. This translates into CASSYSTGTSSYEQYF. The V and J genes are TRBV6-6 and TRBJ2-7; possible D gene TRBD1, 5 bases. The ends were cut back, 2 bases at V and 0 bases at J, with 14 bases in the middle. Germline CDR1 MNHNY, CDR2 SVGAGI (reference sequence). CDR3 length: 16 amino acids.

By proportion, this clone is medium-sized. This rearrangement joins TRBV6-7 to TRBJ1-3; 8 bases are a match to TRBD1. TRBV6-7 is treated as an ORF (open reading frame) with a function not yet certain. Trimming took 8 bases from V and 2 from J; bases not matched to a gene: 23. The CDR3 is 20 amino acids. The chain's CDR3 is CASCPDRPGGFEHAGNTIYF. DNA of the CDR3: TGTGCCAGCTGCCCCGACCGGCCAGGGGGCTTTGAACATGCTGGAAACACCATATATTTT.

In this sample, this clone turned up a few times. The chain couples TRBV5-1 to TRBJ2-2; D remains ambiguous. Germline V CDR1 and CDR2: SGHRS, YFSETQ. This CDR3 has 15 residues. Trimming stripped 1 base from V and 0 bases from J, with 7 bases between. DNA of the CDR3: TGCGCCAGCAGCTTGAGCGCCTCGAACACCGGGGAGCTGTTTTTT. Translated: CASSLSASNTGELFF.

By its share, this clone is medium-sized. The CDR3 region has the DNA TGTGCCACCAGCAGAGATTTTACACCAACTAACTATGGCTACACCTTC. Translating it yields CATSRDFTPTNYGYTF. The V call is TRBV15, the J call TRBJ1-2; D gene unclear. Trimming cost V 0 bases and J 0 bases, with 11 bases left between them. The germline gives CDR1 LNHNV, CDR2 YYDKDF (reference sequence). The CDR3 loop spans 16 amino acids. Full variable domain (outside the CDR3, taken from reference TRBV15 and TRBJ1-2): DAMVIQNPRYQVTQFGKPVTLSCSQTLNHNVMYWYQQKSSQAPKLLFHYYDKDFNNEADTPDNFQSRRPNTSFCFLDIRSPGLGDTAMYLCATSRDFTPTNYGYTFGSGTRLTVV.

This clone counts as medium-sized. The chain links TRBV6-1 to TRBJ1-2; D unresolved. Germline-derived CDR1 and CDR2 are MNHNS and SASEGT. The CDR3 consists of 14 residues. V lost 6 bases, J lost 3 bases, and 14 bases lay in between. The CDR3 loop reads CASRVLGRDYGYTF. The CDR3 DNA sequence: TGTGCCAGCAGAGTCCTGGGGAGAGACTATGGCTACACCTTC.

This clone was seen repeatedly, ten times or more. The J gene is TRBJ2-1, the V gene TRBV20-1; D not certain. Trimming removed 0 bases at V and 3 bases at J, with 6 bases between. CDR3 length: 13 amino acids. Germline lookup yields CDR1 DFQATT and CDR2 SNEGSKA (reference sequence). The CDR3 loop reads CSARERIYNEQFF. The CDR3 DNA is TGCAGTGCTAGAGAGAGGATCTACAATGAGCAGTTCTTC.

The CDR3 sequence is CASSLTGTGAYEQYF. The CDR3 DNA is TGTGCCAGCAGTCTTACCGGGACAGGGGCCTACGAGCAGTACTTC. This chain joins TRBV6-1 and TRBJ2-7, with TRBD1 matching over 10 bases. CDR3 size: 15 residues. V dropped 5 bases and J dropped 2; count of bases not matched to a gene: 6. Germline assignment: CDR1 MNHNS and CDR2 SASEGT.